This TCR beta chain comes out of a study of regulatory T cells in long-lasting Graves disease. Specified time point: newly diagnosed GD, antithyroid drugs for less than 3 months. Preparation of the TCR library used RNA extracted from PBMCs. Roughly 9.2-milliliter peripheral blood samples went into EDTA tubes. This clonotype was counted at least ten times. Arm-PCR of CDR3 regions and iRepertoire HTBI primers were the basis on which TCR beta libraries were built. A single record per CDR3 protein comes from TCRdb applying MiXCR to the multiplex PCR reads. This sample has under 300,000 distinct CDR3 sequences, with around 20% found just once. The source is a female donor with Graves disease. Here the sequenced sample was peripheral blood mononuclear cells (PBMCs), taken at new diagnosis, from a patient treated with antithyroid drugs.

The CDR3 nucleotides read TGTGCCACCAGCTCGCGGACCCTGGCCGAGCAGTACTTC. Translating gives CATSSRTLAEQYF. The gene calls are TRBV15 and TRBJ2-7; D is unresolved. The CDR3 is 13 amino acids. V was cut by 5 bases and J by 6 bases, with 14 bases left in between. Germline V gives CDR1 LNHNV, CDR2 YYDKDF (reference sequence).